This TCR beta chain was obtained from a study of patients with pleural tuberculosis (TCRdb year 2014). V drops 3 bases and J drops 6 bases, leaving 9 bases in between. Spanning cysteine to phenylalanine, the CDR3 consists of 13 amino acids. Only the CDR3 region is kept as DNA, spanning 39 bases read in frame from base 1. Via the germline V gene, CDR1 is SGHTA and CDR2 FQGNSA. Reads for this sample came from an Illumina Genome Analyzer IIx. TCRdb's own reprocessing of the public reads used fastp at Q25 and MiXCR and kept productive beta chains. Each entry merges the rows of one CDR3 protein and shows their most common DNA and genes. This sample gives 25,000 to 35,000 distinct CDR3 sequences in total; about a sixth of them show up just once. The leading ten clones occupy approximately 3.7% of the sample. This clonotype was found many times. The specificity of this receptor is unknown. Base quality data are lacking; no much larger clone is found one base away.

This TCR was sampled from a human donor with pleural tuberculosis. The chain joins TRBV7-2 to TRBJ2-4; TRBD2 might be the D gene, on 6 matching bases. The sample comprised peripheral blood. The nucleotide sequence is given as TGTGCCAGCAGCTTTGCGGGGTCAAACATTCAGTACTTC. It encodes CASSFAGSNIQYF.